Below, 4 T cell receptor beta chains from the same sample are listed, as sequenced in a study of T cells in tuberculosis. Some clones are missing from TCRdb's copy, which holds only in-frame ones; the method was immunoSEQ multiplex PCR. The table lists 20,000 to 25,000 clones, less than 98% of them singletons. Sequences were obtained from PBMCs. The receptors were sampled from a donor aged 10 to 29 with latent tuberculosis or without tuberculosis infection.

This clone appeared once. The V gene is TRBV2, the J gene TRBJ2-1; the D gene is possibly TRBD2 (5 bases). Germline V lookup: CDR1 SNHLY, CDR2 FYNNEI. The germline V and J ends were trimmed by 2 bases and 9 bases, with 11 bases remaining between them. The CDR3 is 13 residues long. The CDR3 spells CASSEFGVGEQFF. Written as DNA, the CDR3 is TGTGCCAGCAGTGAATTCGGGGTGGGTGAGCAGTTCTTC.

The chain recombines TRBV30 with TRBJ1-2; no clear D gene. CDR3 size: 14 residues. The V gene's germline CDR1 is GTSNPN and CDR2 SVGIG (reference sequence). V gave up 4 bases and J gave up 0 bases, with 12 bases separating them. The CDR3 loop reads CAWTTFPSNYGYTF. The CDR3 DNA reads TGTGCCTGGACAACTTTCCCCTCTAACTATGGCTACACCTTC.

V gene TRBV19 combines with J gene TRBJ2-7, with a weak D call TRBD2 (5 bases). CDR1 and CDR2 from the germline V gene are LNHDA and SQIVND (reference sequence). This CDR3 has 14 residues. V shed 3 bases and J shed 2 bases, with 11 bases lying between them. In DNA, the CDR3 is TGTGCCAGTAGTATTCGGAGGCCCCCCTACGAGCAGTACTTC. This sequence encodes CASSIRRPPYEQYF.

The V gene is TRBV7-9, the J gene TRBJ1-1; no reliable D call. The germline V gene encodes CDR1 SEHNR and CDR2 FQNEAQ (reference sequence). The CDR3 is 14 amino acids. V lost 2 bases to trimming and J lost 0 bases, with 7 bases between them. CDR3 DNA: TGTGCCAGCAGCTTACACAGCTTGAACACTGAAGCTTTCTTT. It yields the protein CASSLHSLNTEAFF.